Below, 23 T cell receptor beta chains from the same sample are listed, as sequenced in a study of cytotoxic CD8 clonotypes in ibrutinib-treated CLL. Sequencing was performed with immunoSEQ multiplex PCR; in TCRdb, only in-frame clones are kept and a portion is missing. The repertoire holds tens of thousands of clones, roughly 85% seen once, with roughly 21% in the top ten. The sequences come from PBMCs, collected after 24 months of ibrutinib treatment. These receptor sequences come from a human donor with chronic lymphocytic leukemia.

This clone was observed once. This sequence joins TRBV7-3 and TRBJ2-3; D gene uncertain. V shed 2 bases and J shed 7 bases, with 13 bases lying between them. Germline V CDR1 and CDR2: SGHTA, FQGTGA. This CDR3 has 14 amino acids. The CDR3 bases are TGTGCCAGCAGCTTAGGTACCCGAGCCCATACGCAGTATTTT. Residues: CASSLGTRAHTQYF. Supplemented by reference TRBV7-3 and TRBJ2-3, the full variable domain reads GAGVSQTPSNKVTEKGKYVELRCDPISGHTALYWYRQSLGQGPEFLIYFQGTGAADDSGLPNDRFFAVRPEGSVSTLKIQRTERGDSAVYLCASSLGTRAHTQYFGPGTRLTVL.

The V and J genes are TRBV7-2 and TRBJ2-5; 11 bases align to TRBD2. This CDR3 contains 17 residues. The V and J ends lost 5 bases and 1 base, in that order; junction bases with no gene match: 9. Germline V CDR1 and CDR2: SGHTA, FQGNSA. The CDR3 bases are TGTGCCAGCAGCCCAGGACTAGCGGGCGGTGCCCAAGAGACCCAGTACTTC. Translating it yields CASSPGLAGGAQETQYF.

V is TRBV6-1 and J is TRBJ1-1; possibly TRBD1 for D (6 bases). Germline CDR1 reads MNHNS; CDR2 reads SASEGT. The CDR3 totals 13 residues. V was shortened by 9 bases and J by 3 bases, with 14 bases between the two germline ends. In DNA, the CDR3 is TGTGCCAGTATTAGGGGGGATCACACTGAAGCTTTCTTT. Translating it yields CASIRGDHTEAFF.

The chain is built from TRBV30 and TRBJ1-1, with D perhaps TRBD1 (6 bases). Germline lookup yields CDR1 GTSNPN and CDR2 SVGIG (reference sequence). V was clipped by 3 bases and J by 3 bases, with 14 bases between them. The CDR3 runs to 14 residues. The chain's CDR3 is CAWRSPGVDTEAFF. As DNA, the CDR3 is TGTGCCTGGAGGTCCCCAGGGGTGGACACTGAAGCTTTCTTT.

This sequence joins TRBV6-5 and TRBJ1-5; D is unclear. V lost 4 bases and J lost 1, with 5 bases in between. CDR3 length equals 13 residues. Germline lookup yields CDR1 MNHEY and CDR2 SVGAGI. The CDR3 region is CASSFESNQPQHF. The CDR3 coding sequence is TGTGCCAGCAGTTTTGAGAGCAATCAGCCCCAGCATTTT.

V gene TRBV9 combines with J gene TRBJ2-1, with TRBD1 matching over 7 bases. From germline, CDR1 is SGDLS and CDR2 YYNGEE. The CDR3 is 14 residues long. The ends lost 0 bases at V and 5 bases at J; junction bases unmatched: 2. The DNA of the CDR3 is TGTGCCAGCAGCGTAGCGGGACAGAACAATGAGCAGTTCTTC. This codes for CASSVAGQNNEQFF.

This chain uses TRBV6-4 with TRBJ1-2; 11 nucleotides match TRBD1. Germline CDR1 and CDR2: MRHNA and SNTAGT. This CDR3 comprises 15 residues. The J segment lost 3 bases and the V segment lost 3 bases, leaving 3 bases of the junction unmatched. The CDR3 DNA sequence: TGTGCCAGCAGTGAAGGGACAGGGGGTTACTATGGCTACACCTTC. This encodes CASSEGTGGYYGYTF.

This chain uses TRBV6-1 with TRBJ2-3; D gene unclear. Germline V gene sequence: CDR1 MNHNS, CDR2 SASEGT. The V end lost 0 bases, the J end lost 2 bases, and 9 bases lay between the germline ends. The CDR3 has 15 residues. CDR3: CASSEAQTYTDTQYF. The CDR3 region has the DNA TGTGCCAGCAGTGAAGCGCAGACGTACACAGATACGCAGTATTTT.

The V gene is TRBV7-2, the J gene TRBJ2-1; 9 nucleotides match TRBD2. J was trimmed by 7 bases and V by 1 base; bases with no gene match: 2. CDR3 length: 14 amino acids. Germline V gene lookup returns CDR1 SGHTA and CDR2 FQGNSA. Here the CDR3 reads CASSLVAGANEQFF. The CDR3 DNA reads TGTGCCAGCAGCTTAGTAGCGGGAGCTAATGAGCAGTTCTTC.

V and J are TRBV9 and TRBJ2-3, with TRBD2 as a possible D gene (5 bases). Germline CDR1 reads SGDLS; CDR2 reads YYNGEE. V was clipped by 4 bases and J by 1 base, with 13 bases between them. The CDR3 is made up of 15 amino acids. The chain's CDR3 is CASSPTGIRTDTQYF. The CDR3 DNA reads TGTGCCAGCAGCCCCACGGGGATTCGCACAGATACGCAGTATTTT.

The chain couples TRBV18 to TRBJ2-5, with a weak D call TRBD1 (5 bases). Trimming pared 3 bases from V and 4 bases from J, leaving 9 bases between. Germline CDR1 is KGHSH and CDR2 is LQKENI. This CDR3 has 13 residues. This CDR3 is CASSPRDGETQYF. In nucleotides, the CDR3 is TGTGCCAGCTCACCCAGGGATGGAGAGACCCAGTACTTC.

V and J are TRBV7-2 and TRBJ2-2; TRBD2 agrees at 7 bases. The CDR3 is made up of 17 amino acids. With V trimmed by 1 base and J by 8 bases, 13 bases remained unmatched. Germline V gene sequence: CDR1 SGHTA, CDR2 FQGNSA. CDR3 amino acids: CASSLVAGGSNAGELFF. The CDR3 bases are TGTGCCAGCAGCTTAGTCGCAGGCGGGAGCAATGCAGGGGAGCTGTTTTTT.

The chain is built from TRBV6-1 and TRBJ1-4, with 7 nucleotides matching TRBD1. Trimming removed 2 bases from V and 3 bases from J; junction bases left unmatched: 6. The CDR3 loop spans 16 amino acids. Germline CDR1 MNHNS, CDR2 SASEGT. The CDR3 sequence: CASSERRGQSNEKLFF. CDR3 DNA sequence: TGTGCCAGCAGTGAAAGGAGGGGGCAGTCTAATGAAAAACTGTTTTTT.

This clone was recorded a few times. The rearrangement links TRBV6-5 to TRBJ2-7; 8 nucleotides match TRBD1. CDR1 and CDR2 (germline): MNHEY, SVGAGI. This CDR3 has 13 residues. With 4 bases clipped from V and 3 bases from J, the junction kept 2 bases outside the gene matches. The CDR3 loop is CASSFTGGYEQYF. CDR3 DNA: TGTGCCAGCAGTTTCACAGGGGGCTACGAGCAGTACTTC.

The genes are TRBV5-1 and TRBJ1-3, with unresolved D. The CDR3 consists of 16 residues. V shed 1 base and J shed 0 bases, with 11 bases lying between them. CDR1 is SGHRS and CDR2 is YFSETQ in the germline V gene. CDR3 region: CASSLTDSNSGNTIYF. The CDR3 region has the DNA TGCGCCAGCAGCTTGACAGATAGTAACTCTGGAAACACCATATATTTT.

V gene TRBV6-5 combines with J gene TRBJ1-2, with D perhaps matching TRBD1 (5 bases). This CDR3 region has 12 residues. Germline CDR1 and CDR2: MNHEY and SVGAGI. Trimming left V 5 bases short and J 7 bases short, with 11 bases between. The CDR3 DNA is TGTGCCAGCAGTACCCAGGGTTCTGGCTACACCTTC. It is translated as CASSTQGSGYTF.

J is TRBJ2-3 and V is TRBV7-6; 10 bases line up with TRBD2. CDR1 is SGHVS and CDR2 is FNYEAQ in the germline V gene. V shed 5 bases, J shed 5 bases, and the junction held 7 bases outside the gene matches. CDR3 length: 15 amino acids. DNA for the CDR3: TGTGCCAGCAGCCCAGAGCGGGAGGGCCAAGATACGCAGTATTTT. Amino acids: CASSPEREGQDTQYF.

The rearrangement joins TRBV4-3 to TRBJ2-4; TRBD1 is a possible D gene (5 bases). Germline lookup yields CDR1 LGHNA and CDR2 YSLEER. V lost 0 bases to trimming and J lost 0 bases, with 6 bases between them. This CDR3 region has 15 residues. The CDR3 loop is CASSQDRVAKNIQYF. DNA for the CDR3: TGCGCCAGCAGCCAAGACAGGGTAGCCAAAAACATTCAGTACTTC.

This chain uses TRBV5-6 with TRBJ1-1; D gene uncertain. Germline V lookup: CDR1 SGHDT, CDR2 YYEEEE. Trimming left V 4 bases short and J 0 bases short, with 10 bases between. This CDR3 has 14 residues. The DNA of the CDR3 is TGTGCCAGCAGCCCTGGGCGGATGAACACTGAAGCTTTCTTT. Protein product: CASSPGRMNTEAFF.

This chain joins TRBV28 and TRBJ1-2, with a tentative D call TRBD1 (5 bases). With 6 bases removed from V and 8 bases from J, the gap between germline ends came to 13 bases. The CDR3 has 12 residues. Germline CDR1 and CDR2: MDHEN and SYDVKM. The CDR3 is CASRPTVAGYTF. CDR3 sequence (DNA): TGTGCCAGCAGGCCGACAGTGGCAGGCTACACCTTC.

CDR3 sequence reads: CASSSPRQGLWGYTF. CDR3 nucleotide sequence: TGTGCCAGCAGTTCACCTAGACAGGGCCTCTGGGGCTACACCTTC. The chain recombines TRBV28 with TRBJ1-2; 7 bases are shared with TRBD1. Germline V gene lookup returns CDR1 MDHEN and CDR2 SYDVKM. J was trimmed by 8 bases and V by 4 bases; bases with no gene match: 13. The CDR3 spans 15 residues.

The rearrangement joins TRBV4-1 to TRBJ2-1; a possible D gene is TRBD2 (5 bases). CDR3 length: 13 amino acids. In germline, CDR1 is MGHRA, CDR2 YSYEKL. Trimming took 2 bases from V and 4 from J, leaving 6 bases between them. In nucleotides, the CDR3 is TGCGCCAGCAGCCAAACTAGTTACAATGAGCAGTTCTTC. This gives the protein CASSQTSYNEQFF.

V and J are TRBV28 and TRBJ2-1; TRBD2 aligns across 9 bases. Germline V gives CDR1 MDHEN, CDR2 SYDVKM. The CDR3 covers 16 residues. Trimming at V came to 6 bases and at J to 2 bases, leaving 8 bases not matched to a gene. CDR3: CASSQGGRAAYNEQFF. DNA of the CDR3: TGTGCCAGCAGCCAGGGCGGGAGGGCCGCCTACAATGAGCAGTTCTTC.